The 27 T cell receptor beta chains reported below all come from one sample, sequenced in a study of T cells in Graves' hyperthyroidism and ophthalmopathy (dated by TCRdb to between 2018 and 2021). To prepare the library, multiplex PCR was applied. Sequenced on an Illumina HiSeq 2000. Amplification of TCR beta CDR3 regions was carried out from RNA transcripts. The first round of RT-PCR for the TCR CDR3 was performed with the HTBI primer set and the Qiagen OneStep RT-PCR kit. TCRdb reran the public reads through fastp at Q25 and MiXCR, keeping productive beta chains. Identical CDR3 proteins give one entry, which carries the most common genes and DNA. This sample is represented by more than 500,000 distinct CDR3 sequences; 15% to 20% of them were singletons. The ten largest clones add up to about 29% of the sample. Sample: blood. The receptors shown here come from a woman younger than 45 with Graves' ophthalmopathy.

Ten or more counts support this clonotype. This chain links TRBV3-1 with TRBJ1-6; 10 positions match TRBD1. V lost 3 bases to trimming and J lost 7 bases; unmatched junction nucleotides: 6. This CDR3 contains 16 residues. Germline CDR1 reads LGHDT; CDR2 reads YNNKEL (reference sequence). The CDR3 DNA is TGTGCCAGCAGCCACGCAAGGACAGGGGGAAATTCACCCCTCCACTTT. This sequence encodes CASSHARTGGNSPLHF.

This clonotype was counted ten times or more. The chain has TRBV7-9 and TRBJ2-7; D is undetermined. The germline V gene encodes CDR1 SEHNR and CDR2 FQNEAQ (reference sequence). Trimming stripped 1 base from V and 2 bases from J, with 9 bases between. There are 14 residues in the CDR3. Here the CDR3 DNA reads TGTGCCAGCAGCTTAGGCCCGTCCCCCTACGAGCAGTACTTC. Translating gives CASSLGPSPYEQYF.

The sample holds many counts of this clonotype. The V gene is TRBV28, the J gene TRBJ2-5; 7 bases map to TRBD1. Trimming at V came to 5 bases and at J to 7 bases, leaving 10 bases not matched to a gene. The CDR3 length is 14 residues. CDR1 and CDR2 (germline): MDHEN, SYDVKM. The CDR3 loop reads CASSRTGNRWTQYF. The CDR3 DNA reads as TGTGCCAGCAGTCGGACAGGCAACAGGTGGACCCAGTACTTC.

This clonotype was observed many times. The gene calls are TRBV3-1 and TRBJ2-1; D tentatively fits TRBD1 or TRBD2 (5 bases each). Between the trimmed V and J ends, which lost 5 bases and 8 bases, there was a span of 13 bases. Germline-derived CDR1 and CDR2 are LGHDT and YNNKEL (reference sequence). This CDR3 has 13 residues. In nucleotides, the CDR3 is TGTGCCAGCAGCTCTCGGGACCTCCATGAGCAGTTCTTC. Encoded protein: CASSSRDLHEQFF.

This clonotype was picked up many times. The genes are TRBV11-2 and TRBJ2-1; TRBD2 matches 9 bases. In germline, CDR1 is SGHAT, CDR2 FQNNGV. V lost 1 base to trimming and J lost 6 bases; unmatched junction nucleotides: 7. This CDR3 region has 16 residues. The CDR3: CASSLVAGGPINEQFF. The CDR3 coding sequence is TGTGCCAGCAGCTTAGTGGCGGGAGGGCCCATCAATGAGCAGTTCTTC.

This clonotype showed up just a few times. The rearrangement joins TRBV2 to TRBJ2-4, with TRBD1 identical over 8 bases. The CDR3 is 15 residues long. After removal of 7 bases from V and 5 bases from J, the junction contained 10 bases not matched to a gene. From germline, CDR1 is SNHLY and CDR2 FYNNEI. The DNA for the CDR3 is TGTGCCAGCACTAAGACAGGGGTTAGTGAAAACATTCAGTACTTC. Translation gives CASTKTGVSENIQYF.

This clonotype has only a few counts. The V and J genes are TRBV6-2 or TRBV6-3 and TRBJ2-7; no firm D call. V was shortened by 2 bases and J by 3 bases, with 8 bases between the two germline ends. The germline V gene encodes CDR1 MNHEY and CDR2 SVGEGT. The CDR3 is made up of 13 amino acids. The CDR3: CASSYPGGYEQYF. CDR3 nucleotides: TGTGCCAGCAGTTACCCAGGCGGCTACGAGCAGTACTTC.

This clonotype was seen a few times. The chain employs TRBV10-3 and TRBJ1-4; D is ambiguous. The CDR3 sequence is 15 residues long. Germline V gene lookup returns CDR1 ENHRY and CDR2 SYGVKD. Trimming left V 6 bases short and J 2 bases short, with 13 bases between. Written as DNA, the CDR3 is TGTGCCATCAGCCGCTTGATGGGGACTAATGAAAAACTGTTTTTT. This encodes CAISRLMGTNEKLFF.

The rearrangement joins TRBV5-6 to TRBJ2-6; 10 nucleotides line up with TRBD1. V trimming: 4 bases; J trimming: 2 bases; junction bases outside the gene matches: 3. This CDR3 has 16 amino acids. Germline CDR1 and CDR2: SGHDT and YYEEEE. DNA for the CDR3: TGTGCCAGCAGCCGACAGGGGGCGGCTGGGGCCAACGTCCTGACTTTC. Translating it yields CASSRQGAAGANVLTF.

The genes are TRBV4-2 and TRBJ1-4; 9 bases fit TRBD1. With 0 bases clipped from V and 6 bases from J, the junction kept 5 bases outside the gene matches. CDR3 length equals 16 residues. Looked up from germline, CDR1 is LGHNA and CDR2 is YNFKEQ. Here the CDR3 DNA reads TGTGCCAGCAGCCAAGAGGACAGGGGCGGGGATGAAAAACTGTTTTTT. This codes for CASSQEDRGGDEKLFF.

The chain uses TRBV3-1 and TRBJ2-1; 9 nucleotides match TRBD2. CDR3 length: 17 amino acids. CDR1 is LGHDT, CDR2 YNNKEL, per germline (reference sequence). The V segment lost 3 bases and the J segment 6 bases; nucleotides outside the gene matches: 12. For the CDR3, the DNA is TGTGCCAGCAGCCAGGGTTCTAGCGGGGCGTTAGTCAATGAGCAGTTCTTC. Protein sequence: CASSQGSSGALVNEQFF.

The CDR3 nucleotides are TGTGCCAGCAGCTTAGCTAGCGGAGGGGGAAACTGGCAGTACTTC. This encodes CASSLASGGGNWQYF. The chain joins TRBV7-2 to TRBJ2-7, with D possibly being TRBD1 or TRBD2 (6 bases each). Germline values: CDR1 SGHTA, CDR2 FQGNSA. V was shortened by 0 bases and J by 9 bases, with 18 bases between the two germline ends. The CDR3 has 15 amino acids.

In this sample, this clonotype turned up a few times. The chain carries TRBV10-3 and TRBJ2-7, with 11 bases aligning to TRBD1. This CDR3 has 15 residues. Germline CDR1 and CDR2: ENHRY and SYGVKD. The J segment lost 2 bases and the V segment lost 2 bases, leaving 2 bases of the junction unmatched. CDR3: CAISEGTGGTYEQYF. CDR3 sequence (DNA): TGTGCCATCAGTGAGGGGACAGGGGGTACCTACGAGCAGTACTTC.

This clonotype was picked up a small number of times. This rearrangement joins TRBV7-7 to TRBJ2-5; 7 bases are a match to TRBD1. The CDR3 has 15 amino acids. Looked up from germline, CDR1 is SSHAT and CDR2 is FNYEAQ (reference sequence). J was trimmed by 5 bases and V by 5 bases; bases with no gene match: 11. Written as DNA, the CDR3 is TGTGCCAGCAGCCCATTAAACCCCAGGGGGGAGACCCAGTACTTC. Amino acid sequence: CASSPLNPRGETQYF. The full variable domain, completed using reference TRBV7-7 and TRBJ2-5, is GAGVSQSPRYKVTKRGQDVTLRCDPISSHATLYWYQQALGQGPEFLTYFNYEAQPDKSGLPSDRFSAERPEGSISTLTIQRTEQRDSAMYRCASSPLNPRGETQYFGPGTRLLVL.

This clonotype was counted many times. The rearrangement links TRBV19 to TRBJ2-7, with D possibly being TRBD2 (6 bases). The CDR3 spans 16 residues. CDR1 is LNHDA and CDR2 is SQIVND in the germline V gene (reference sequence). The V gene lost 5 bases and the J gene lost 1 base, with 18 bases spanning the gap. The CDR3, as DNA: TGTGCCAGTAGTGCCGGGGGATTCTCTCCTTCCTACGAGCAGTACTTC. It translates to CASSAGGFSPSYEQYF. Looking up the rest from reference TRBV19 and TRBJ2-7 gives the full variable domain: DGGITQSPKYLFRKEGQNVTLSCEQNLNHDAMYWYRQDPGQGLRLIYYSQIVNDFQKGDIAEGYSVSREKKESFPLTVTSAQKNPTAFYLCASSAGGFSPSYEQYFGPGTRLTVT.

This clonotype has ten or more counts. The genes are TRBV20-1 and TRBJ2-6; D not certain. Trimming pared 1 base from V and 0 bases from J, leaving 10 bases between. CDR3 size: 16 residues. From germline, CDR1 is DFQATT and CDR2 SNEGSKA (reference sequence). CDR3 nucleotide sequence: TGCAGTGCTAGAGTCGCGATGAGCTCTGGGGCCAACGTCCTGACTTTC. As protein: CSARVAMSSGANVLTF.

This clonotype has only a few counts. The chain couples TRBV6-1 to TRBJ2-3; possibly TRBD2 for D (7 bases). Per the germline V gene, CDR1 is MNHNS and CDR2 is SASEGT. Between the trimmed V and J ends, which lost 7 bases and 5 bases, there was a span of 10 bases. This CDR3 spans 12 amino acids. CDR3 nucleotide sequence: TGTGCCAGCAATAGGGGGGGAGATACGCAGTATTTT. Amino acid sequence: CASNRGGDTQYF.

This clonotype was found a few times. The genes are TRBV12-3 or TRBV12-4 and TRBJ2-4; no clear D. The CDR3 is 11 amino acids. V lost 5 bases, J lost 7 bases, and 6 bases lay in between. In nucleotides, the CDR3 is TGTGCCAGCAGTGTTCTGAACATTCAGTACTTC. It specifies CASSVLNIQYF.

The chain links TRBV7-2 to TRBJ2-1, with TRBD1 as a possible D gene (6 bases). CDR1 and CDR2 from the germline V gene are SGHTA and FQGNSA. The CDR3 extends over 12 amino acids. The germline V and J ends were trimmed by 2 bases and 8 bases, with 7 bases remaining between them. CDR3 bases: TGTGCCAGCAGCTTATACAGGGATGAGCAGTTCTTC. Translated, it gives CASSLYRDEQFF.

There are many counts of this clonotype. The chain is built from TRBV2 and TRBJ1-6, with no clear D. The germline V gene encodes CDR1 SNHLY and CDR2 FYNNEI. The CDR3 loop spans 13 amino acids. V shed 4 bases and J shed 4 bases, with 5 bases lying between them. CDR3 in amino acids: CASSAQYNSPLHF. CDR3 bases: TGTGCCAGCAGTGCACAGTATAATTCACCCCTCCACTTT.

Many counts were recorded for this clonotype. Here the CDR3 reads CGRDGGRNTEAFF. The CDR3 bases are TGCGGACGGGACGGAGGACGAAACACTGAAGCTTTCTTT. J is TRBJ1-1 and V is TRBV20-1, with a weak D call TRBD1 (5 bases). The CDR3 has 13 residues. Germline values: CDR1 DFQATT, CDR2 SNEGSKA (reference sequence).

This clonotype was found many times. The chain recombines TRBV6-1 with TRBJ2-3; 7 bases agree with TRBD1. There are 14 residues in the CDR3. The germline V gene encodes CDR1 MNHNS and CDR2 SASEGT. The junction had 7 bases not matched to a gene; V was cut back by 7 bases and J by 3 bases. The CDR3 here is CASIRDRVTDTQYF. The CDR3 region has the DNA TGTGCCAGCATTAGAGACAGGGTAACAGATACGCAGTATTTT.

The chain carries TRBV7-9 and TRBJ2-3; no firm D call. CDR1 SEHNR and CDR2 FQNEAQ come from the germline V gene (reference sequence). This CDR3 region has 13 residues. The ends were cut back, 3 bases at V and 5 bases at J, with 9 bases in the middle. CDR3 DNA sequence: TGTGCCAGCAGCTTTTTGGGCCAAGATACGCAGTATTTT. Amino acid sequence: CASSFLGQDTQYF. Filled out from reference TRBV7-9 and TRBJ2-3, the complete variable domain reads DTGVSQNPRHKITKRGQNVTFRCDPISEHNRLYWYRQTLGQGPEFLTYFQNEAQLEKSRLLSDRFSAERPKGSFSTLEIQRTEQGDSAMYLCASSFLGQDTQYFGPGTRLTVL.

This sequence joins TRBV3-1 and TRBJ1-1; 8 bases are shared with TRBD1. The germline CDR1 and CDR2 sequences are LGHDT and YNNKEL (reference sequence). The CDR3 runs to 17 residues. The ends lost 1 base at V and 1 base at J; junction bases unmatched: 8. In nucleotides, the CDR3 is TGTGCCAGCAGCCAAGTGGGGACAGGTGCTCCGAACACTGAAGCTTTCTTT. It translates to CASSQVGTGAPNTEAFF.

This clonotype has more than one count but fewer than ten. This sequence joins TRBV5-1 and TRBJ1-3; no clear D. Deletions cut 2 bases from V and 4 bases from J, with 10 bases between. Germline CDR1 SGHRS, CDR2 YFSETQ. This CDR3 is 14 amino acids long. The CDR3 DNA reads as TGCGCCAGCAGCTTAAGCAGCCTGGGAAACACCATATATTTT. This encodes CASSLSSLGNTIYF.

This clonotype was seen a handful of times. The chain employs TRBV5-5 and TRBJ1-2, with unresolved D. The V gene lost 4 bases and the J gene lost 5 bases, with 18 bases spanning the gap. CDR1 and CDR2 (germline): SGHKS, YYEKEE (reference sequence). This CDR3 has 15 residues. Here the CDR3 DNA reads TGTGCCAGCAGCCGACGACAAGGACCCCAATATGGCTACACCTTC. Amino acid sequence: CASSRRQGPQYGYTF. The full variable domain, completed using reference TRBV5-5 and TRBJ1-2, is DAGVTQSPTHLIKTRGQQVTLRCSPISGHKSVSWYQQVLGQGPQFIFQYYEKEERGRGNFPDRFSARQFPNYSSELNVNALLLGDSALYLCASSRRQGPQYGYTFGSGTRLTVV.

At least ten counts were recorded for this clonotype. This chain connects TRBV20-1 to TRBJ2-7, with D possibly matching TRBD1 (6 bases). Germline-derived CDR1 and CDR2 are DFQATT and SNEGSKA (reference sequence). Between the trimmed V and J ends, which lost 5 bases and 2 bases, there was a span of 13 bases. This CDR3 is 13 amino acids long. CDR3 in DNA: TGCAGTGCTCCGGTGACAGGAGCCTACGAGCAGTACTTC. This encodes CSAPVTGAYEQYF.